The 18 T cell receptor beta chains reported below all come from one sample, sequenced in a study of blood T cell repertoires in COVID-19. Profiling relied on immunoSEQ multiplex PCR, and the TCRdb table lists in-frame clones only, not all of them. In the table there are some 52,000 clones, 80% to 90% of which are singletons. The source material was peripheral blood. The receptors were gathered from a man aged 50 to 60 with acute or convalescent COVID-19.

The chain has TRBV18 and TRBJ1-5, with a possible D match to TRBD1 (5 bases). The V end was cut by 3 bases, the J end by 7 bases, with 13 bases between. This CDR3 has 14 residues. The germline V gene has CDR1 KGHSH and CDR2 LQKENI. Here the CDR3 reads CASSPDQGNQPQHF. CDR3 coding DNA: TGTGCCAGCTCACCCGACCAGGGAAACCAGCCCCAGCATTTT.

This clone appeared a few times. Other nucleotide sequences from this sample produce the same CDR3. The rearrangement joins TRBV7-8 to TRBJ2-7; 11 positions agree with TRBD2. The CDR3 contains 13 residues. Germline lookup yields CDR1 SGHVS and CDR2 FQNEAQ. V shed 8 bases, J shed 6 bases, and the junction held 6 bases outside the gene matches. This CDR3 is CASSLAGGGEQYF. The CDR3 coding sequence is TGTGCCAGCTCCCTAGCGGGGGGAGGCGAGCAGTACTTC.

The rearrangement links TRBV29-1 to TRBJ2-5; 8 bases are a match to TRBD2. The CDR3 extends over 14 amino acids. The J segment lost 5 bases and the V segment lost 3 bases, leaving 8 bases of the junction unmatched. Germline V gene sequence: CDR1 SQVTM, CDR2 ANQGSEA. The CDR3 DNA is TGCAGCGTTGACCTTCAGCGGGGGTACGAGACCCAGTACTTC. Protein: CSVDLQRGYETQYF. Looking up the rest from reference TRBV29-1 and TRBJ2-5 gives the full variable domain: SAVISQKPSRDICQRGTSLTIQCQVDSQVTMMFWYRQQPGQSLTLIATANQGSEATYESGFVIDKFPISRPNLTFSTLTVSNMSPEDSSIYLCSVDLQRGYETQYFGPGTRLLVL.

This chain uses TRBV12-3 or TRBV12-4 with TRBJ1-1; D gene unclear. Trimming cost V 6 bases and J 1 base, with 9 bases left between them. CDR3 size: 13 residues. CDR3 sequence reads: CASSLAGNTEAFF. The CDR3 nucleotides are TGTGCCAGCAGCCTTGCGGGGAACACTGAAGCTTTCTTT.

J is TRBJ1-1 and V is TRBV5-1; the match to TRBD1 covers 8 bases. Germline V gene data show CDR1 as SGHRS and CDR2 as YFSETQ. The V segment lost 9 bases and the J segment 3 bases; nucleotides outside the gene matches: 10. This CDR3 spans 14 amino acids. CDR3 sequence: CATRGQDFDTEAFF. CDR3 in DNA: TGCGCCACCCGGGGACAGGACTTCGACACTGAAGCTTTCTTT. The whole variable domain, remainder taken from reference TRBV5-1 and TRBJ1-1, is KAGVTQTPRYLIKTRGQQVTLSCSPISGHRSVSWYQQTPGQGLQFLFEYFSETQRNKGNFPGRFSGRQFSNSRSEMNVSTLELGDSALYLCATRGQDFDTEAFFGQGTRLTVV.

This chain joins TRBV4-1 and TRBJ2-7; D remains unclear. V lost 2 bases, J lost 5 bases, and 7 bases lay in between. The germline CDR1 and CDR2 sequences are MGHRA and YSYEKL. This CDR3 region has 12 residues. CDR3 nucleotide sequence: TGCGCCAGCAGCCAAACCTACGACGAGCAGTACTTC. Translation gives CASSQTYDEQYF.

The V gene is TRBV13, the J gene TRBJ1-5; 7 nucleotides agree with TRBD1. CDR3 length: 16 residues. V trimming: 5 bases; J trimming: 0 bases; junction bases outside the gene matches: 7. Germline CDR1 PRHDT, CDR2 FYEKMQ (reference sequence). The DNA of the CDR3 is TGTGCCAGCAGCCCGGCCGGGACAGATAGCAATCAGCCCCAGCATTTT. This codes for CASSPAGTDSNQPQHF.

The chain joins TRBV25-1 to TRBJ2-3, with 8 positions matching TRBD1. V shed 6 bases and J 3 bases; nucleotides not matched to a gene: 5. CDR1 is MGHDK and CDR2 is SYGVNS in the germline V gene. This CDR3 is 14 amino acids long. The CDR3 bases are TGTGCCAGCAGGGGGGGACAGGTGACAGATACGCAGTATTTT. Residues: CASRGGQVTDTQYF.

V usage is TRBV19 and J usage is TRBJ2-4; 7 bases are a match to TRBD1. The CDR3 covers 15 residues. CDR1 and CDR2 from the germline V gene are LNHDA and SQIVND (reference sequence). The trim removed 1 base at V and 5 bases at J, leaving 5 bases unmatched. The CDR3 coding sequence is TGTGCCAGTAGTATAGGACAGGGAGTCGAAAACATTCAGTACTTC. Protein: CASSIGQGVENIQYF.

This sequence joins TRBV27 and TRBJ1-1; 9 positions match TRBD1. CDR3 size: 15 residues. V shed 6 bases, J shed 4 bases, and the junction held 9 bases outside the gene matches. From germline, CDR1 is MNHEY and CDR2 SMNVEV (reference sequence). The CDR3 protein is CASSHADRGPTEAFF. In DNA form, the CDR3 reads TGTGCCAGCAGCCACGCGGACAGGGGACCCACTGAAGCTTTCTTT.

This chain joins TRBV9 and TRBJ2-5, with 8 bases identical to TRBD1. The CDR3 runs 16 residues. Germline V lookup: CDR1 SGDLS, CDR2 YYNGEE. V gave up 3 bases and J gave up 5 bases; unmatched junction bases: 12. The CDR3 DNA reads TGTGCCAGCAGCGCCTATCGGACAGGGAGGACGGAGACCCAGTACTTC. Its protein product is CASSAYRTGRTETQYF. Full variable domain (rest looked up from reference TRBV9 and TRBJ2-5): DSGVTQTPKHLITATGQRVTLRCSPRSGDLSVYWYQQSLDQGLQFLIQYYNGEERAKGNILERFSAQQFPDLHSELNLSSLELGDSALYFCASSAYRTGRTETQYFGPGTRLLVL.

The V call is TRBV24-1, the J call TRBJ2-5; the match to TRBD2 covers 11 bases. CDR3 size: 16 residues. The J segment lost 0 bases and the V segment lost 3 bases, leaving 2 bases of the junction unmatched. The V gene's germline CDR1 is KGHDR and CDR2 SFDVKD. The CDR3 reads CATSDLAGGNQETQYF. CDR3 nucleotides: TGTGCCACCAGTGATCTAGCGGGAGGCAACCAAGAGACCCAGTACTTC.

The gene calls are TRBV18 and TRBJ2-3; 8 bases fit TRBD1. The V and J ends lost 3 bases and 3 bases, in that order; junction bases with no gene match: 8. The germline CDR1 and CDR2 sequences are KGHSH and LQKENI. This CDR3 has 16 residues. Written as DNA, the CDR3 is TGTGCCAGCTCACCGGTCCAGGGGGCGCGTACAGATACGCAGTATTTT. This codes for CASSPVQGARTDTQYF.

This clone occurred a few times. The J gene is TRBJ1-1, the V gene TRBV7-9; 7 bases are a match to TRBD1. V shed 7 bases, J shed 3 bases, and the junction held 5 bases outside the gene matches. Germline CDR1 and CDR2: SEHNR and FQNEAQ (reference sequence). The CDR3 loop spans 13 amino acids. CDR3 nucleotides: TGTGCCAGCATCCGGACAGGAGACACTGAAGCTTTCTTT. Translating it yields CASIRTGDTEAFF.

This clone was recorded a few times. The CDR3 sequence is CASSPPGGILYNEQFF. The DNA for the CDR3 is TGTGCCAGCTCACCACCTGGGGGGATACTTTACAATGAGCAGTTCTTC. The chain links TRBV18 to TRBJ2-1, with TRBD2 as a possible D gene (6 bases). V was pared by 0 bases and J by 4 bases, with 13 bases between. The CDR3 is made up of 16 amino acids. Germline loops: CDR1 KGHSH, CDR2 LQKENI.

The V call is TRBV2, the J call TRBJ1-5, with TRBD1 as a possible D gene (5 bases). Trimming stripped 4 bases from V and 2 bases from J, with 12 bases between. Germline V CDR1 and CDR2: SNHLY, FYNNEI. The CDR3 runs to 15 residues. The CDR3 loop reads CASSGPREGNQPQHF. The CDR3 nucleotides are TGTGCCAGCAGTGGACCCAGGGAGGGCAATCAGCCCCAGCATTTT. The complete variable domain, with remaining parts taken from reference TRBV2 and TRBJ1-5, reads EPEVTQTPSHQVTQMGQEVILRCVPISNHLYFYWYRQILGQKVEFLVSFYNNEISEKSEIFDDQFSVERPDGSNFTLKIRSTKLEDSAMYFCASSGPREGNQPQHFGDGTRLSIL.

The rearrangement joins TRBV24-1 to TRBJ1-1, with a tentative D call TRBD1 (6 bases). The germline V and J ends were trimmed by 0 bases and 6 bases, with 7 bases remaining between them. The CDR3 extends over 13 amino acids. Germline V gene data show CDR1 as KGHDR and CDR2 as SFDVKD. CDR3 amino acids: CATSDLPGAEAFF. CDR3 DNA sequence: TGTGCCACCAGTGATTTGCCAGGGGCTGAAGCTTTCTTT.

V usage is TRBV2 and J usage is TRBJ1-2; 11 bases are shared with TRBD1. The junction had 7 bases not matched to a gene; V was cut back by 6 bases and J by 4 bases. The CDR3 totals 15 residues. CDR1 is SNHLY, CDR2 FYNNEI, per germline. This CDR3 reads CASSADRGLSYGYTF. CDR3 DNA: TGTGCCAGCAGCGCGGACAGGGGGCTTAGCTATGGCTACACCTTC.